Listed here are 24 T cell receptor beta chains from one sample, sequenced in a study of lung T cells in sarcoidosis with Löfgren's syndrome. Using its own MiXCR run on the reads, TCRdb lists one record per CDR3 protein. The sample shows about 2,500 distinct CDR3 sequences, around 30% of them seen only once. Material for sequencing was CD4+ T cells from PBMCs. The receptors come from a human donor with sarcoidosis (Löfgren's syndrome or another form), or a control subject (not recorded which).

This clonotype is medium-sized (0.01 to 0.1%) by share. The chain joins TRBV3-1 to TRBJ2-2; no definite D call. This CDR3 comprises 14 residues. Germline V gives CDR1 LGHDT, CDR2 YNNKEL (reference sequence). Trimming left V 4 bases short and J 3 bases short, with 9 bases between. The CDR3 spells CASSPRRYTGELFF. CDR3 DNA: TGTGCCAGCAGCCCTCGTAGGTACACCGGGGAGCTGTTTTTT.

Relative to its sample, this clonotype is medium-sized. This chain joins TRBV9 and TRBJ2-1; D is ambiguous. V was shortened by 0 bases and J by 4 bases, with 5 bases between the two germline ends. CDR3 length: 13 amino acids. The germline CDR1 and CDR2 sequences are SGDLS and YYNGEE. CDR3 bases: TGTGCCAGCAGCGTAGAGATGTACAATGAGCAGTTCTTC. It encodes CASSVEMYNEQFF.

The chain joins TRBV7-8 to TRBJ1-1, with unresolved D. Trimming pared 5 bases from V and 4 bases from J, leaving 17 bases between. CDR3 length: 15 residues. Germline CDR1 is SGHVS and CDR2 is FQNEAQ. The CDR3 bases are TGTGCCAGCAGCAAGAGACCCGGGGAAGGCACTGAAGCTTTCTTT. Translation gives CASSKRPGEGTEAFF.

This clonotype has more than one count but fewer than ten. J is TRBJ2-3 and V is TRBV29-1; the D gene is possibly TRBD1 (6 bases). Germline assignment: CDR1 SQVTM and CDR2 ANQGSEA. The CDR3 extends over 12 amino acids. V lost 6 bases and J lost 8, with 15 bases in between. The CDR3 DNA sequence: TGCAGCGTCTACAGGGAGAGGGGTACGCAGTATTTT. It yields the protein CSVYRERGTQYF.

About this clonotype itself: Mismatch with germline at one junction end may stem from a read error. The gene calls are TRBV2 and TRBJ2-1, with a tentative D call TRBD2 (6 bases). The germline gives CDR1 SNHLY, CDR2 FYNNEI. The CDR3 is 14 residues long. CDR3 sequence reads: CASLLVLAYNEQFF. The CDR3 region has the DNA TGTGCCAGTTTACTGGTACTAGCCTACAACGAGCAGTTCTTC.

This clonotype is medium-sized (0.01 to 0.1%) within its sample. The rearrangement joins TRBV6-8 to TRBJ2-2, with a possible D match to TRBD2 (6 bases). This CDR3 contains 14 residues. Trimming removed 4 bases from V and 7 bases from J, with 13 bases in between. The germline V gene has CDR1 MNHGY and CDR2 SAAAGT. The CDR3 spells CASSSPAGGGELFF. The CDR3 DNA follows: TGTGCCAGCAGTTCCCCAGCGGGTGGCGGGGAGCTGTTTTTT.

Relative to its sample, this clonotype is medium-sized. The chain carries TRBV20-1 and TRBJ2-1; TRBD1 matches 8 bases. The junction had 11 bases not matched to a gene; V was cut back by 6 bases and J by 4 bases. This CDR3 is 15 amino acids long. The germline CDR1 and CDR2 sequences are DFQATT and SNEGSKA (reference sequence). The CDR3, as DNA: TGCAGTGCCGACCTGGGACAGGTTAAGTACAATGAGCAGTTCTTC. Protein sequence: CSADLGQVKYNEQFF.

By proportion, this clonotype is medium-sized. The chain carries TRBV3-1 and TRBJ2-2; 7 nucleotides agree with TRBD2. Germline V CDR1 and CDR2: LGHDT, YNNKEL (reference sequence). The ends lost 0 bases at V and 5 bases at J; junction bases unmatched: 9. CDR3 length: 17 residues. This CDR3 is CASSQDKGTKPTGELFF. The CDR3 DNA reads as TGTGCCAGCAGCCAAGACAAAGGGACTAAACCTACCGGGGAGCTGTTTTTT. Based on the CDR3 plus reference TRBV3-1 and TRBJ2-2, the full variable domain is DTAVSQTPKYLVTQMGNDKSIKCEQNLGHDTMYWYKQDSKKFLKIMFSYNNKELIINETVPNRFSPKSPDKAHLNLHINSLELGDSAVYFCASSQDKGTKPTGELFFGEGSRLTVL.

This rearrangement joins TRBV20-1 to TRBJ2-7; D tentatively fits TRBD1 or TRBD2 (5 bases each). The ends were cut back, 6 bases at V and 3 bases at J, with 15 bases in the middle. This CDR3 spans 13 amino acids. The V gene's germline CDR1 is DFQATT and CDR2 SNEGSKA (reference sequence). CDR3 sequence: CSAVPGLLYEQYF. The CDR3 bases are TGCAGTGCCGTACCGGGGCTACTCTACGAGCAGTACTTC.

This clonotype is labeled large. The J gene is TRBJ1-5, the V gene TRBV28; D not certain. V was cut by 7 bases and J by 6 bases, with 13 bases left in between. This CDR3 spans 13 amino acids. Germline V CDR1 and CDR2: MDHEN, SYDVKM. Here the CDR3 DNA reads TGTGCCAGCAATCAGGCCATGGGTCAGCCCCAGCATTTT. It codes for CASNQAMGQPQHF.

Concerning this clonotype itself: A much larger clone sits a single nucleotide away, making a read error possible. CDR3 nucleotide sequence: TGTGCCAGCAGTGATATCCAGACAGGGTCCTACGAGCAGTACTTC. Translating it yields CASSDIQTGSYEQYF. The chain recombines TRBV2 with TRBJ2-7; 7 nucleotides match TRBD1. The CDR3 consists of 15 residues. Germline V gene data show CDR1 as SNHLY and CDR2 as FYNNEI. With V trimmed by 3 bases and J by 1 base, 6 bases remained unmatched.

This clonotype showed up many times. Given a much more abundant clone one base away, this may be a read error. The gene calls are TRBV27 and TRBJ2-7; no firm D call. CDR3 size: 13 residues. Per germline, CDR1 MNHEY and CDR2 SMNVEV (reference sequence). As DNA, the CDR3 is TGTGCCAGCAGTCGTCTGAACTCCTACGGGCAGTACTTC. As protein: CASSRLNSYGQYF.

Judged by abundance, this clonotype is medium-sized (0.01 to 0.1%). The gene calls are TRBV3-1 and TRBJ1-3; D possibly corresponds to TRBD1 (5 bases). CDR1 and CDR2 from the germline V gene are LGHDT and YNNKEL (reference sequence). Between the trimmed V and J ends, which lost 5 bases and 1 base, there was a span of 12 bases. The CDR3 is 15 residues long. This chain's CDR3 is CASSAGRLSGNTIYF. The CDR3 DNA sequence: TGTGCCAGCAGCGCGGGACGGCTGTCTGGAAACACCATATATTTT.

This clonotype ranks as medium-sized. The V call is TRBV19, the J call TRBJ2-1; TRBD2 matches 8 bases. The CDR3 runs to 13 residues. With 9 bases clipped from V and 9 bases from J, the junction kept 10 bases outside the gene matches. Per germline, CDR1 LNHDA and CDR2 SQIVND (reference sequence). This CDR3 reads CASSGLAKGEQFF. CDR3 DNA sequence: TGTGCCAGCAGCGGACTAGCTAAAGGTGAGCAGTTCTTC.

This clonotype is termed medium-sized. The gene calls are TRBV20-1 and TRBJ2-3; TRBD1 might be the D (5 bases). The germline CDR1 and CDR2 sequences are DFQATT and SNEGSKA (reference sequence). This CDR3 contains 13 residues. V gave up 6 bases and J gave up 2 bases, with 12 bases separating them. The CDR3 loop is CSADSRLTDTQYF. The CDR3 DNA reads TGCAGTGCCGACAGCAGGCTCACAGATACGCAGTATTTT.

This clonotype was seen only a few times. This could be a read error, since a much larger clone is one nucleotide away. The chain links TRBV3-1 to TRBJ1-6; no firm D call. V was trimmed by 1 base and J by 11 bases, leaving 3 bases between them. CDR1 and CDR2 from the germline V gene are LGHDT and YNNKEL (reference sequence). This CDR3 has 11 amino acids. The CDR3 nucleotides read TGTGCCAGCAGCCAAGGTCCACCCCTCCACTTT. Translating gives CASSQGPPLHF.

By share, this clonotype counts as large. The rearrangement links TRBV27 to TRBJ2-1; D might be TRBD1 (6 bases). CDR3 size: 18 residues. The V and J ends lost 3 bases and 5 bases respectively, with 23 bases between them. The V gene's germline CDR1 is MNHEY and CDR2 SMNVEV (reference sequence). DNA for the CDR3: TGTGCCAGCAGTTTCGGACTCTTTAGGGGGAGAGCCCACAATGAGCAGTTCTTC. It is translated as CASSFGLFRGRAHNEQFF.

This clonotype is categorized as medium-sized. This chain joins TRBV7-2 and TRBJ2-3; D perhaps matches TRBD2 (6 bases). Looked up from germline, CDR1 is SGHTA and CDR2 is FQGNSA. Trimming removed 5 bases at V and 4 bases at J, with 19 bases between. The CDR3 loop spans 16 amino acids. Here the CDR3 DNA reads TGTGCCAGCAGCCCAGGACTCAAAGGAGGGGCAGATACGCAGTATTTT. This encodes CASSPGLKGGADTQYF.

A note on this clonotype: A single base separates this from a much larger clone, so it may be a read error. The chain carries TRBV11-2 and TRBJ1-1; D unresolved. Germline CDR1 and CDR2: SGHAT and FQNNGV. The CDR3 totals 13 residues. Trimming shortened V by 2 bases and J by 6 bases, and 10 bases separated the two germline ends. This chain's CDR3 is CASSLYRFAEAFF. The CDR3 DNA is TGTGCCAGCAGCTTATATCGGTTCGCTGAAGCTTTCTTT.

This sequence joins TRBV5-6 and TRBJ2-7; a weak D match, TRBD1 (5 bases). Germline CDR1 reads SGHDT; CDR2 reads YYEEEE. The CDR3 runs 16 residues. V lost 4 bases and J lost 2, with 19 bases in between. DNA of the CDR3: TGTGCCAGCAGCCCGAGGACAACGTCCCCCCCCTACGAGCAGTACTTC. Its translation is CASSPRTTSPPYEQYF.

In its sample, this clonotype ranks as medium-sized. The rearrangement links TRBV27 to TRBJ2-7, with 12 positions matching TRBD2. This CDR3 has 15 amino acids. The V segment lost 5 bases and the J segment 6 bases; nucleotides outside the gene matches: 8. Looked up from germline, CDR1 is MNHEY and CDR2 is SMNVEV (reference sequence). CDR3 sequence (DNA): TGTGCCAGCAGTCTCCGGACTAGCGGGATGCTCGAGCAGTACTTC. Translated: CASSLRTSGMLEQYF.

This clonotype is medium-sized in the sample. This sequence joins TRBV20-1 and TRBJ1-5, with 8 bases aligning to TRBD1. V dropped 0 bases and J dropped 4; count of bases not matched to a gene: 8. Germline CDR1 DFQATT, CDR2 SNEGSKA (reference sequence). The CDR3 is made up of 16 amino acids. The CDR3 region has the DNA TGCAGTGCTAGAGATCCCGGGACAGGCCAGAATCAGCCCCAGCATTTT. It translates to CSARDPGTGQNQPQHF.

Worth noting for this clonotype: This may arise from a read error, as a much more abundant clone is one base away. The rearrangement links TRBV7-2 to TRBJ2-7; 7 nucleotides match TRBD1. The CDR3 has 13 amino acids. Germline CDR1 SGHTA, CDR2 FQGNSA. CDR3 nucleotides: TGTGCCAGCAGCCCTCGGACAGGCTACGAGCGGTACTTC. Translation gives CASSPRTGYERYF.

This clonotype was seen at least ten times. V gene TRBV2 combines with J gene TRBJ2-1, with a tentative D call TRBD2 (5 bases). CDR3 length: 15 amino acids. CDR1 and CDR2 (germline): SNHLY, FYNNEI. The ends were cut back, 10 bases at V and 0 bases at J, with 16 bases in the middle. CDR3 loop: CATRRDSFSYNEQFF. The CDR3, as DNA: TGTGCCACTAGACGGGATTCCTTCTCCTACAATGAGCAGTTCTTC. Using reference TRBV2 and TRBJ2-1 for the parts outside the CDR3, the full variable domain is EPEVTQTPSHQVTQMGQEVILRCVPISNHLYFYWYRQILGQKVEFLVSFYNNEISEKSEIFDDQFSVERPDGSNFTLKIRSTKLEDSAMYFCATRRDSFSYNEQFFGPGTRLTVL.